The next 27 T cell receptor beta chains were all read from a single sample in a study of blood T cell repertoires in COVID-19. TCRdb's table, derived via immunoSEQ multiplex PCR, lists solely in-frame clones and lacks some. The sample lists nearly 200,000 clones, 88% occurring once. Sequencing used peripheral blood. The receptors shown here come from a woman in her forties who had recovered from COVID-19.

This rearrangement joins TRBV6-5 to TRBJ1-1; TRBD1 matches 8 bases. The CDR3 totals 15 residues. The germline CDR1 and CDR2 sequences are MNHEY and SVGAGI. V lost 0 bases to trimming and J lost 4 bases; unmatched junction nucleotides: 4. The CDR3 loop is CASSYSQGAITEAFF. CDR3 DNA sequence: TGTGCCAGCAGTTACTCGCAGGGGGCTATCACTGAAGCTTTCTTT.

The chain joins TRBV6-5 to TRBJ1-2; perhaps TRBD1 as D (5 bases). The V and J ends lost 6 bases and 4 bases respectively, with 12 bases between them. CDR3 length: 13 residues. CDR1 is MNHEY, CDR2 SVGAGI, per germline. The chain's CDR3 is CASSSRVGYGYTF. The CDR3 nucleotides are TGTGCCAGCAGCTCCAGGGTCGGCTATGGCTACACCTTC.

This rearrangement joins TRBV5-1 to TRBJ1-4; no definite D call. The CDR3 is made up of 14 amino acids. From germline, CDR1 is SGHRS and CDR2 YFSETQ. V gave up 0 bases and J gave up 5 bases, with 8 bases separating them. The chain's CDR3 is CASSLGYGNEKLFF. In nucleotides, the CDR3 is TGCGCCAGCAGCTTGGGTTACGGGAATGAAAAACTGTTTTTT.

The chain links TRBV19 to TRBJ1-5; 7 nucleotides match TRBD1. Trimming at V came to 3 bases and at J to 3 bases, leaving 5 bases not matched to a gene. The CDR3 extends over 15 amino acids. Germline lookup yields CDR1 LNHDA and CDR2 SQIVND (reference sequence). CDR3 region: CASSITGAVNQPQHF. Written as DNA, the CDR3 is TGTGCCAGTAGTATCACAGGGGCGGTCAATCAGCCCCAGCATTTT. Combining the CDR3 with reference TRBV19 and TRBJ1-5 gives the whole variable domain DGGITQSPKYLFRKEGQNVTLSCEQNLNHDAMYWYRQDPGQGLRLIYYSQIVNDFQKGDIAEGYSVSREKKESFPLTVTSAQKNPTAFYLCASSITGAVNQPQHFGDGTRLSIL.

This clone was observed a single time. This chain joins TRBV19 and TRBJ1-5, with 7 bases fitting TRBD1. This CDR3 is built from 12 residues. The V gene's germline CDR1 is LNHDA and CDR2 SQIVND (reference sequence). V was pared by 10 bases and J by 1 base, with 1 base of the junction left unmatched. CDR3 region: CATRGSNQPQHF. DNA for the CDR3: TGTGCCACCAGGGGGAGCAATCAGCCCCAGCATTTT.

The J gene is TRBJ1-5, the V gene TRBV6-5; tentative D call: TRBD1 (5 bases). Germline V gives CDR1 MNHEY, CDR2 SVGAGI. The CDR3 is 13 amino acids. The V gene lost 2 bases and the J gene lost 6 bases, with 8 bases spanning the gap. CDR3 sequence (DNA): TGTGCCAGCAGTTACGGGGGGACTCAGCCCCAGCATTTT. Encoded protein: CASSYGGTQPQHF.

CDR3: CASRNSPNGNEQFF. CDR3 coding DNA: TGTGCCAGCAGGAACAGTCCGAATGGCAATGAGCAGTTCTTC. V usage is TRBV6-5 and J usage is TRBJ2-1; the D is unclear. The V gene's germline CDR1 is MNHEY and CDR2 SVGAGI. CDR3 length equals 14 residues. V was cut by 6 bases and J by 6 bases, with 15 bases left in between.

The chain is built from TRBV27 and TRBJ1-2; TRBD1 is a possible D gene (5 bases). Trimming stripped 6 bases from V and 0 bases from J, with 14 bases between. The germline V gene has CDR1 MNHEY and CDR2 SMNVEV (reference sequence). The CDR3 contains 15 residues. The CDR3 DNA is TGTGCCAGCAGCTGGGGGAGGGGCCCTAACTATGGCTACACCTTC. Its translation: CASSWGRGPNYGYTF.

The chain couples TRBV27 to TRBJ2-3, with no clear D. Germline V CDR1 and CDR2: MNHEY, SMNVEV (reference sequence). Trimming cost V 6 bases and J 6 bases, with 7 bases left between them. The CDR3 runs to 11 residues. The CDR3 coding sequence is TGTGCCAGCAGGGGCTTTGATACGCAGTATTTT. This sequence encodes CASRGFDTQYF.

This chain uses TRBV30 with TRBJ2-5; D might be TRBD2 (6 bases). Looked up from germline, CDR1 is GTSNPN and CDR2 is SVGIG (reference sequence). This CDR3 is built from 14 residues. V was cut by 3 bases and J by 0 bases, with 11 bases left in between. The CDR3 bases are TGTGCCTGGAGGGTTAGCGGATACCAAGAGACCCAGTACTTC. It codes for CAWRVSGYQETQYF.

The chain links TRBV3-1 (or the pseudogene TRBV3-2) to TRBJ1-5; 7 bases are a match to TRBD1. Per germline, CDR1 LGHDT and CDR2 YNNKEL (reference sequence). This CDR3 is 14 amino acids long. The V gene end was trimmed by 3 bases and the J gene end by 7 bases; junction bases not matched to a gene: 6. The CDR3 DNA is TGTGCCAGCAGCCAGACAGGGTTACGACAGCCCCAGCATTTT. Translation gives CASSQTGLRQPQHF.

This clone occurred once. CDR3 nucleotides: TGTGCCAGCTCACCAAATGACCCGGGCACCGGGGAGCTGTTTTTT. It specifies CASSPNDPGTGELFF. This chain connects TRBV18 to TRBJ2-2; D is unresolved. In germline, CDR1 is KGHSH, CDR2 LQKENI. The CDR3 runs to 15 residues. Trimming stripped 2 bases from V and 4 bases from J, with 11 bases between.

The rearrangement links TRBV15 to TRBJ2-5, with D unclear. Deletions cut 0 bases from V and 4 bases from J, with 18 bases between. The CDR3 covers 17 residues. CDR1 and CDR2 (germline): LNHNV, YYDKDF (reference sequence). The CDR3 spells CATSRDLTPVGPETQYF. The CDR3 nucleotides are TGTGCCACCAGCAGAGATCTAACCCCCGTGGGCCCAGAGACCCAGTACTTC.

The J gene is TRBJ1-4, the V gene TRBV5-6; 7 bases agree with TRBD1. V was pared by 3 bases and J by 8 bases, with 7 bases of the junction left unmatched. CDR1 is SGHDT, CDR2 YYEEEE, per germline. The CDR3 loop spans 14 amino acids. CDR3 coding DNA: TGTGCCAGCAGCTGGACAGGTCCGGAAGAAAAACTGTTTTTT. Protein product: CASSWTGPEEKLFF.

The CDR3 nucleotides read TGTGCCAGCAGTTACTCGACAGCCAGGATAAATCAGCCCCAGCATTTT. This sequence encodes CASSYSTARINQPQHF. The gene calls are TRBV6-5 and TRBJ1-5; D might be TRBD1 (5 bases). The V gene lost 0 bases and the J gene lost 4 bases, with 13 bases spanning the gap. CDR3 size: 16 residues. Germline CDR1 is MNHEY and CDR2 is SVGAGI.

The chain uses TRBV5-6 and TRBJ2-7; 11 bases map to TRBD2. Germline V CDR1 and CDR2: SGHDT, YYEEEE. The ends lost 4 bases at V and 3 bases at J; junction bases unmatched: 3. The CDR3 contains 14 residues. The CDR3 nucleotides read TGTGCCAGCAGCCCACTAGCGGGAGTCTACGAGCAGTACTTC. It specifies CASSPLAGVYEQYF. Complete variable domain (other parts from reference TRBV5-6 and TRBJ2-7): DAGVTQSPTHLIKTRGQQVTLRCSPKSGHDTVSWYQQALGQGPQFIFQYYEEEERQRGNFPDRFSGHQFPNYSSELNVNALLLGDSALYLCASSPLAGVYEQYFGPGTRLTVT.

The chain has TRBV30 and TRBJ1-2, with D possibly matching TRBD1 (5 bases). Trimming stripped 2 bases from V and 8 bases from J, with 12 bases between. The germline gives CDR1 GTSNPN, CDR2 SVGIG (reference sequence). The length of the CDR3 is 12 residues. The CDR3 DNA sequence: TGTGCCTGGAGTTCAGGGTTAAGGGGCTACACCTTC. This gives the protein CAWSSGLRGYTF.

The J gene is TRBJ1-5, the V gene TRBV3-1 (or the pseudogene TRBV3-2); the D gene is possibly TRBD1 (6 bases). CDR1 and CDR2 (germline): LGHDT, YNNKEL (reference sequence). The CDR3 runs 15 residues. Trimming took 0 bases from V and 3 from J, leaving 9 bases between them. As DNA, the CDR3 is TGTGCCAGCAGCCAAGATGGGGGCAACAATCAGCCCCAGCATTTT. This codes for CASSQDGGNNQPQHF.

The chain recombines TRBV29-1 with TRBJ1-2; D is undetermined. CDR3 length: 14 amino acids. V was cut by 6 bases and J by 6 bases, with 20 bases left in between. Germline CDR1 is SQVTM and CDR2 is ANQGSEA. CDR3 in amino acids: CSVRNPLPRDGYTF. The CDR3 bases are TGCAGCGTCAGAAACCCCCTCCCACGTGATGGCTACACCTTC.

The chain carries TRBV28 and TRBJ2-1; a weak D match, TRBD2 (5 bases). This CDR3 has 14 residues. Germline CDR1 MDHEN, CDR2 SYDVKM. V lost 6 bases and J 5 bases, leaving 14 bases between the germline ends. The CDR3, as DNA: TGTGCCAGCAGCCCTGGAGGAAGGGACAATGAGCAGTTCTTC. Its protein is CASSPGGRDNEQFF.

On this clone itself: The same CDR3 is also encoded by other DNA sequences in this sample. This rearrangement joins TRBV30 to TRBJ1-1; D perhaps matches TRBD1 (6 bases). V lost 1 base and J lost 1, with 7 bases in between. The CDR3 runs to 13 residues. Germline-derived CDR1 and CDR2 are GTSNPN and SVGIG (reference sequence). The CDR3 loop reads CAWSGTANTEAFF. The CDR3 bases are TGTGCCTGGAGTGGGACAGCGAACACTGAAGCTTTCTTT.

V usage is TRBV19 and J usage is TRBJ1-5, with a weak D call TRBD1 (5 bases). Germline V gives CDR1 LNHDA, CDR2 SQIVND (reference sequence). Trimming removed 2 bases at V and 7 bases at J, with 12 bases between. This CDR3 is built from 14 residues. The CDR3, as DNA: TGTGCCAGTAGTATATCTGGGGCACGACAGCCCCAGCATTTT. Translation gives CASSISGARQPQHF.

The V and J genes are TRBV11-1 and TRBJ1-1; D is unclear. The CDR3 is 14 residues long. Germline CDR1 is SGHAT and CDR2 is FQDESV (reference sequence). Trimming cost V 6 bases and J 1 base, with 12 bases left between them. The CDR3 bases are TGTGCCAGCAGGGAGAAATTAAAGAACACTGAAGCTTTCTTT. Protein product: CASREKLKNTEAFF.

The chain has TRBV7-3 and TRBJ1-1, with 12 bases identical to TRBD1. This CDR3 contains 15 residues. Germline V CDR1 and CDR2: SGHTA, FQGTGA. Germline trimming cut 4 bases from V and 5 bases from J; bases unmatched to any gene: 5. The CDR3 DNA reads TGTGCCAGCAGCTCCGGGACAGGGGGCAGGACTGAAGCTTTCTTT. This translates into CASSSGTGGRTEAFF.

The genes are TRBV18 and TRBJ1-4, with TRBD1 as a possible D gene (6 bases). This CDR3 has 17 amino acids. Germline CDR1 is KGHSH and CDR2 is LQKENI. Trimming took 4 bases from V and 0 from J, leaving 15 bases between them. The CDR3 nucleotides read TGTGCCAGCTCACTTGCCGGGACACTTACAACTAATGAAAAACTGTTTTTT. As protein: CASSLAGTLTTNEKLFF.

CDR3 amino acids: CATSGGTSDTETQYF. The CDR3 nucleotides read TGTGCCACCAGCGGCGGGACTAGCGATACCGAGACCCAGTACTTC. The V and J genes are TRBV15 and TRBJ2-5, with 10 bases aligning to TRBD2. The CDR3 is 15 amino acids. V shed 5 bases and J 5 bases; nucleotides not matched to a gene: 8. Germline V gene sequence: CDR1 LNHNV, CDR2 YYDKDF (reference sequence).

The chain employs TRBV28 and TRBJ2-7; TRBD2 aligns across 10 bases. This CDR3 has 15 residues. The germline CDR1 and CDR2 sequences are MDHEN and SYDVKM. Losses at the gene ends were 4 bases for V and 4 bases for J; bases not matched to a gene: 7. CDR3 nucleotides: TGTGCCAGCAGTTCGCCTAGCGGGAGTTTTTACGAGCAGTACTTC. It codes for CASSSPSGSFYEQYF.